This passage covers 15 T cell receptor beta chains from one sample sequenced in a study of blood T cells in healthy people across ages. For the second PCR, which ran for about 7 to 11 cycles, a sample-barcoded 5' primer and a J-beta primer mix were used. MiXCR, run by TCRdb on the 5' RACE reads, gives a single entry per CDR3 protein. The table shows 850,000 to 1,000,000 distinct CDR3 sequences, with roughly 47% occurring only once. What was sequenced was blood. The receptors were gathered from a woman aged 55-70 years in good health.

The CDR3 region is CASSPGGVSYNEQFF. Here the CDR3 DNA reads TGTGCCAGCAGCCCTGGTGGGGTCTCCTACAATGAGCAGTTCTTC. The chain employs TRBV7-9 and TRBJ2-1, with D unresolved. The V end was cut by 5 bases, the J end by 0 bases, with 11 bases between. Germline values: CDR1 SEHNR, CDR2 FQNEAQ (reference sequence). The CDR3 is 15 residues long.

The V gene is TRBV28, the J gene TRBJ1-1; 7 bases are a match to TRBD1. Per the germline V gene, CDR1 is MDHEN and CDR2 is SYDVKM. There are 15 residues in the CDR3. The V segment lost 5 bases and the J segment 4 bases; nucleotides outside the gene matches: 10. CDR3 coding DNA: TGTGCCAGCAGTCCCGCCGGGGCAGGGGGCACTGAAGCTTTCTTT. Its translation is CASSPAGAGGTEAFF.

This clonotype was counted a few times. The CDR3: CSARGGRDIQETQYF. The CDR3 nucleotides read TGCAGTGCTAGAGGGGGGCGGGACATTCAAGAGACCCAGTACTTC. The V and J genes are TRBV20-1 and TRBJ2-5, with D perhaps TRBD1 or TRBD2 (6 bases each). Trimming shortened V by 1 base and J by 2 bases, and 14 bases separated the two germline ends. The germline gives CDR1 DFQATT, CDR2 SNEGSKA (reference sequence). The CDR3 runs 15 residues.

The rearrangement links TRBV28 to TRBJ2-4, with D possibly matching TRBD2 (6 bases). The J call may be faulty, since TRBJ2-7 better matches the DNA end. This CDR3 is built from 14 residues. CDR1 and CDR2 from the germline V gene are MDHEN and SYDVKM. This chain's CDR3 is CATYENGGTYEQYF. DNA for the CDR3: TGTGCCACCTACGAGAACGGGGGAACCTACGAGCAGTACTTC.

The chain's CDR3 is CASSPLAGGPGTDTQYF. CDR3 sequence (DNA): TGTGCCAGCAGTCCCCTGGCGGGAGGGCCGGGCACAGATACGCAGTATTTT. J is TRBJ2-3 and V is TRBV6-1; 9 bases align to TRBD2. The J segment lost 1 base and the V segment lost 5 bases, leaving 10 bases of the junction unmatched. Germline lookup yields CDR1 MNHNS and CDR2 SASEGT. There are 17 residues in the CDR3.

This chain connects TRBV12-3 or TRBV12-4 to TRBJ2-7; 10 nucleotides agree with TRBD2. J gave up 3 bases and V 4 bases, and 3 bases lay outside the gene matches. The CDR3 loop spans 14 amino acids. The CDR3 sequence: CASSSGLAIYEQYF. The DNA for the CDR3 is TGTGCCAGCAGTTCGGGACTAGCGATCTACGAGCAGTACTTC.

The rearrangement joins TRBV5-5 to TRBJ2-5; 11 bases line up with TRBD2. Germline CDR1 and CDR2: SGHKS and YYEKEE (reference sequence). V was pared by 1 base and J by 5 bases, with 16 bases of the junction left unmatched. The CDR3 has 19 amino acids. The CDR3 DNA follows: TGTGCCAGCAGCTTGACTGGGGTTAGCGGGAGGGCCTATGTGGAGACCCAGTACTTC. This codes for CASSLTGVSGRAYVETQYF.

This chain uses TRBV7-2 with TRBJ2-3; 10 bases match TRBD2. The CDR3 extends over 18 amino acids. Germline V gene lookup returns CDR1 SGHTA and CDR2 FQGNSA. J gave up 1 base and V 5 bases, and 12 bases lay outside the gene matches. The CDR3 protein is CASSPFLLAGAGTDTQYF. Written as DNA, the CDR3 is TGTGCCAGCAGCCCCTTTCTGCTAGCGGGAGCAGGCACAGATACGCAGTATTTT. Looking up the rest from reference TRBV7-2 and TRBJ2-3 gives the full variable domain: GAGVSQSPSNKVTEKGKDVELRCDPISGHTALYWYRQSLGQGLEFLIYFQGNSAPDKSGLPSDRFSAERTGGSVSTLTIQRTQQEDSAVYLCASSPFLLAGAGTDTQYFGPGTRLTVL.

With respect to this clonotype: One end of the junction fails to match germline, which may point to a read error. This rearrangement joins TRBV29-1 to TRBJ2-7, with 8 bases matching TRBD1. The CDR3 loop spans 14 amino acids. Looked up from germline, CDR1 is SQVTM and CDR2 is ANQGSEA. The CDR3 reads CCVEDGTGPYEQYF. The DNA of the CDR3 is TGCTGCGTTGAAGATGGGACAGGCCCCTACGAGCAGTACTTC.

The count of this clonotype is one. The genes are TRBV2 and TRBJ2-1, with 8 bases matching TRBD2. CDR1 and CDR2 (germline): SNHLY, FYNNEI. The CDR3 is made up of 16 amino acids. Unmatched junction bases numbered 10, after V lost 8 bases and J lost 1 base. Here the CDR3 reads CASVREGGISYNEQFF. The CDR3 DNA reads as TGTGCCAGCGTTCGGGAGGGGGGGATTTCCTACAATGAGCAGTTCTTC.

This clonotype has just a few counts. The V and J genes are TRBV4-2 and TRBJ2-3, with D perhaps being TRBD1 or TRBD2 (5 bases each). The CDR3 is 14 residues long. Trimming took off 4 bases at V and 4 bases at J, with 12 bases between the two ends. Germline V CDR1 and CDR2: LGHNA, YNFKEQ. Here the CDR3 reads CASSPPGSPDTQYF. The CDR3 nucleotides are TGTGCCAGCAGCCCCCCAGGGAGCCCAGATACGCAGTATTTT.

V and J are TRBV27 and TRBJ1-5, with D possibly being TRBD1 (5 bases). Germline V gene data show CDR1 as MNHEY and CDR2 as SMNVEV (reference sequence). The CDR3 extends over 15 amino acids. The ends were cut back, 4 bases at V and 6 bases at J, with 16 bases in the middle. The CDR3 nucleotides are TGTGCCAGCAGTTATAGCAGGGATCAGCGTCAGCCCCAGCATTTT. Its translation is CASSYSRDQRQPQHF.

The chain carries TRBV28 and TRBJ2-7; 7 bases align to TRBD2. Germline lookup yields CDR1 MDHEN and CDR2 SYDVKM. V was pared by 3 bases and J by 4 bases, with 3 bases of the junction left unmatched. This CDR3 contains 13 residues. CDR3 loop: CASSLGLYYEQYF. CDR3 nucleotide sequence: TGTGCCAGCAGTTTGGGACTATATTACGAGCAGTACTTC.

A single count supports this clonotype. This rearrangement joins TRBV28 to TRBJ2-2; D not certain. There are 12 residues in the CDR3. The germline V gene has CDR1 MDHEN and CDR2 SYDVKM. Trimming left V 7 bases short and J 6 bases short, with 9 bases between. The CDR3 reads CASMVPPGELFF. CDR3 nucleotide sequence: TGTGCCAGCATGGTGCCCCCCGGGGAGCTGTTTTTT.

About this clonotype: At one boundary the junction diverges from the germline segment, which might be a read error. The rearrangement uses TRBV28 and TRBJ2-7; D call uncertain. Germline V gene lookup returns CDR1 MDHEN and CDR2 SYDVKM. CDR3 size: 13 residues. CDR3: CATLGVGADEQYF. CDR3 DNA: TGCGCCACCCTTGGCGTAGGAGCCGACGAGCAGTACTTC. Full variable domain (remainder filled in from reference TRBV28 and TRBJ2-7): DVKVTQSSRYLVKRTGEKVFLECVQDMDHENMFWYRQDPGLGLRLIYFSYDVKMKEKGDIPEGYSVSREKKERFSLILESASTNQTSMYLCATLGVGADEQYFGPGTRLTVT.